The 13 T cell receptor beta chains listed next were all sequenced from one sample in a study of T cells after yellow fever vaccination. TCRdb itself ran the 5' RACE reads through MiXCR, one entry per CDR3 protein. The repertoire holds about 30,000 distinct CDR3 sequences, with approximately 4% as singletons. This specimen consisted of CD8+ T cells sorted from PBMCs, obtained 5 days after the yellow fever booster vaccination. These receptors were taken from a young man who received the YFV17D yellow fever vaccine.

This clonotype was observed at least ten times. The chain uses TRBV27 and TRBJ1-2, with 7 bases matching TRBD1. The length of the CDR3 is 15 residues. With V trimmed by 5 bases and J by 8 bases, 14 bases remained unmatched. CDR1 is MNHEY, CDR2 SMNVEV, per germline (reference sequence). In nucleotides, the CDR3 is TGTGCCAGCAGTGCCCTCGACAGGGCGGCTAGGGGCTACACCTTC. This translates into CASSALDRAARGYTF.

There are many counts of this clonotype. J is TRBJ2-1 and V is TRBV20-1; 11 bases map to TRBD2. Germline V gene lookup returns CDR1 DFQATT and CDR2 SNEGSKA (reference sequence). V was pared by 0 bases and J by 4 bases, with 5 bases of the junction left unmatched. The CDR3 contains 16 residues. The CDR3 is CSARDTASGRYNEQFF. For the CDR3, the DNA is TGCAGTGCTAGAGATACGGCTAGCGGGAGGTACAATGAGCAGTTCTTC.

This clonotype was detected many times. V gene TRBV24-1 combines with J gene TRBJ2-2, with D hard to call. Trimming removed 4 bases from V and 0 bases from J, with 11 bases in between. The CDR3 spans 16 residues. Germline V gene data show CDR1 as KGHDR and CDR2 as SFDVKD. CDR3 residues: CATSDPGRTNTGELFF. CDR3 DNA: TGTGCCACCAGTGACCCCGGACGTACGAACACCGGGGAGCTGTTTTTT.

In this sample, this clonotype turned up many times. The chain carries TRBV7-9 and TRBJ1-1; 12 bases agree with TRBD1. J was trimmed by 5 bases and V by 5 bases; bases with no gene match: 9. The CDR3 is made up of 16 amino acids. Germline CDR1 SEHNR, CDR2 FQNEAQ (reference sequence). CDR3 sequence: CASSTPGQGAWTEAFF. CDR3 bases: TGTGCCAGCAGCACCCCGGGACAGGGGGCCTGGACTGAAGCTTTCTTT.

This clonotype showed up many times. In DNA, the CDR3 is TGCAGTGCCCGGGGTTTGGAGAGCTCCTACAATGAGCAGTTCTTC. The encoded protein is CSARGLESSYNEQFF. The chain links TRBV20-1 to TRBJ2-1; D is perhaps TRBD2 (5 bases). The CDR3 is 15 amino acids. Germline V gene sequence: CDR1 DFQATT, CDR2 SNEGSKA (reference sequence). The V gene lost 6 bases and the J gene lost 0 bases, with 15 bases spanning the gap.

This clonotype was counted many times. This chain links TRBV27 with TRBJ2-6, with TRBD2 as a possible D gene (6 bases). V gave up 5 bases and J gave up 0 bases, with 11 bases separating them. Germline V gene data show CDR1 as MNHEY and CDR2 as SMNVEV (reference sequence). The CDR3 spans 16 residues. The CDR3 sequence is CASSPGLPSGANVLTF. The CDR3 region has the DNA TGTGCCAGCAGTCCGGGACTGCCCTCTGGGGCCAACGTCCTGACTTTC.

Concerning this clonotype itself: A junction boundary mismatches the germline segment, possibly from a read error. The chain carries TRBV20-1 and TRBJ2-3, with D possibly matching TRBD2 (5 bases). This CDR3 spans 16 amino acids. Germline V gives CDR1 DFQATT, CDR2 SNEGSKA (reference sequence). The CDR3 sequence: CCARKDFVTLTDTQYF. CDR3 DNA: TGCTGTGCTAGAAAGGACTTCGTTACACTCACAGATACGCAGTATTTT.

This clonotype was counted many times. Written as DNA, the CDR3 is TGTGCCAGCAGCGTAGAGGCGGGAGGGCCCTACGAGCAGTACTTC. Residues: CASSVEAGGPYEQYF. This sequence joins TRBV9 and TRBJ2-7; 9 nucleotides align to TRBD2. The CDR3 sequence is 15 residues long. Trimming took 0 bases from V and 2 from J; bases not matched to a gene: 3. The germline CDR1 and CDR2 sequences are SGDLS and YYNGEE. The full variable domain, in which reference TRBV9 and TRBJ2-7 provide the parts outside the CDR3, is DSGVTQTPKHLITATGQRVTLRCSPRSGDLSVYWYQQSLDQGLQFLIQYYNGEERAKGNILERFSAQQFPDLHSELNLSSLELGDSALYFCASSVEAGGPYEQYFGPGTRLTVT.

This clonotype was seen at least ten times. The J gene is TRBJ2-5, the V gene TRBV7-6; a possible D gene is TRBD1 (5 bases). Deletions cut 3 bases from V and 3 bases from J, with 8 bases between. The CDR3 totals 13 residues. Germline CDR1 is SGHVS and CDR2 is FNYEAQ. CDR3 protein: CASSLLTEETQYF. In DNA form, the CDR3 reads TGTGCCAGCAGCTTGTTGACAGAAGAGACCCAGTACTTC.

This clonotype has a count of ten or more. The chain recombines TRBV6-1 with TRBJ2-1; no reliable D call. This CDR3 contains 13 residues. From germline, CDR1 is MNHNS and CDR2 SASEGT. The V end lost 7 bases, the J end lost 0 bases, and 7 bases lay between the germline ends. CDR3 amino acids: CASTGLSYNEQFF. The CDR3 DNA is TGTGCCAGCACTGGCCTCTCCTACAATGAGCAGTTCTTC.

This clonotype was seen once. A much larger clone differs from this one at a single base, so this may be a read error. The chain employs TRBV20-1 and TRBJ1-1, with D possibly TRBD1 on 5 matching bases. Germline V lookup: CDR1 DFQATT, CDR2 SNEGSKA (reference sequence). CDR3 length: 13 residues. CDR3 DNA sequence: TGCTGTGCTAGCGGGGGGAGAGACACTGAAGCTTTCTTT. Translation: CCASGGRDTEAFF.

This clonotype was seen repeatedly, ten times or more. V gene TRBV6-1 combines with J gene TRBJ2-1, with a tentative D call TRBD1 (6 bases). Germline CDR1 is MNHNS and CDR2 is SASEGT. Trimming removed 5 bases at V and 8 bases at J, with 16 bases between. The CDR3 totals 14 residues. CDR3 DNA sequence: TGTGCCAGCAGTCGCGAGTTGGGGGCGGATGAGCAGTTCTTC. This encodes CASSRELGADEQFF.

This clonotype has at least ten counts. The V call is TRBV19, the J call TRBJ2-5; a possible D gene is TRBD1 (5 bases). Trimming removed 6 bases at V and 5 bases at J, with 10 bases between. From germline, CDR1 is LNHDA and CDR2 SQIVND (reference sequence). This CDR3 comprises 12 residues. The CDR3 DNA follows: TGTGCCAGTAGCAGGGATTTCGAGACCCAGTACTTC. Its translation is CASSRDFETQYF.